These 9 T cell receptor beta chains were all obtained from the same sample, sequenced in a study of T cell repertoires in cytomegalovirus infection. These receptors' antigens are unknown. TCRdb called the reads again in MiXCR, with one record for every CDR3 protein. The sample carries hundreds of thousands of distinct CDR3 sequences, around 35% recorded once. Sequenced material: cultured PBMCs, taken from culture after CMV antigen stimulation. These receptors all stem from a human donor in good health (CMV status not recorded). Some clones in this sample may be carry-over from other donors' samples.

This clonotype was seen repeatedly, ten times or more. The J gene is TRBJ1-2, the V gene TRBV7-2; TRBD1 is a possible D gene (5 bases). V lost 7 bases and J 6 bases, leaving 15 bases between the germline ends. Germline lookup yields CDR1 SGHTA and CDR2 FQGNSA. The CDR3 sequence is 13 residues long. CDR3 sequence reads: CASTSGLADGYTF. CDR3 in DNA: TGTGCCAGCACTTCAGGGTTGGCGGATGGCTACACCTTC.

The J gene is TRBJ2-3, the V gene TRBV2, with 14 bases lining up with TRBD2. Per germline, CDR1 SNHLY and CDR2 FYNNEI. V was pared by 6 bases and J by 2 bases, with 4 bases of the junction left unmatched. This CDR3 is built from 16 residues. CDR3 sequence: CASREGLAGATDTQYF. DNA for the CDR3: TGTGCCAGCAGAGAGGGACTAGCGGGGGCCACAGATACGCAGTATTTT.

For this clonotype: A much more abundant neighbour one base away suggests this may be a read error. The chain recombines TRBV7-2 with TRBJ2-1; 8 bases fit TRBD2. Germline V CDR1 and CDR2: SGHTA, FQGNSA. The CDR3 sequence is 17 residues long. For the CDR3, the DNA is TGTGCCAGCAGCTTACTTGGTTTTAGCGGGACCCTCAATAAGCAGTTCTTC. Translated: CASSLLGFSGTLNKQFF.

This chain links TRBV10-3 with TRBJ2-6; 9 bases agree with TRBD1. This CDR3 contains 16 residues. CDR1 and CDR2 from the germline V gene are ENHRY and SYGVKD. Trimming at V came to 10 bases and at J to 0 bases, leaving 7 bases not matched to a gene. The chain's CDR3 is CATRTGVASGANVLTF. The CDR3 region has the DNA TGTGCCACCAGGACAGGGGTGGCCTCTGGGGCCAACGTCCTGACTTTC.

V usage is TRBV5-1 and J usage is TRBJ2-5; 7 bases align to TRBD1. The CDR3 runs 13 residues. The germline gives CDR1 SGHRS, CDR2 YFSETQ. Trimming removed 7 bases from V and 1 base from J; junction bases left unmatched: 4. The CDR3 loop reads CASATGAQETQYF. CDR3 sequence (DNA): TGCGCCAGCGCAACAGGGGCCCAAGAGACCCAGTACTTC.

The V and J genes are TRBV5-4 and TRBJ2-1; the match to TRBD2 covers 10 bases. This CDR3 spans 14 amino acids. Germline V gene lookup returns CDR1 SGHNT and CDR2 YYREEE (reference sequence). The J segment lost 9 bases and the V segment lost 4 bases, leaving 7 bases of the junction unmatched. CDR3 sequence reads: CASSTSGKGVEQFF. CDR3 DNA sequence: TGTGCCAGCAGCACTAGCGGGAAGGGAGTTGAGCAGTTCTTC.

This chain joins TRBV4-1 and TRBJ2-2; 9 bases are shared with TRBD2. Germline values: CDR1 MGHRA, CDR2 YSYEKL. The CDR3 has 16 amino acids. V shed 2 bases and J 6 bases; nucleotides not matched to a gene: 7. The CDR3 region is CASSQTGIAGAGELFF. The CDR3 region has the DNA TGCGCCAGCAGCCAAACGGGGATAGCGGGGGCCGGGGAGCTGTTTTTT.

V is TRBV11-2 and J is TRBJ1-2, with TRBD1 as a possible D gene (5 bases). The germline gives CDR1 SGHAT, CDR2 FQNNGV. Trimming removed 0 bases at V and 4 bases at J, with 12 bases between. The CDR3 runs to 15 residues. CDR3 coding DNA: TGTGCCAGCAGCTTAGATGGCAGGGCGGGCTATGGCTACACCTTC. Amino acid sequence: CASSLDGRAGYGYTF.

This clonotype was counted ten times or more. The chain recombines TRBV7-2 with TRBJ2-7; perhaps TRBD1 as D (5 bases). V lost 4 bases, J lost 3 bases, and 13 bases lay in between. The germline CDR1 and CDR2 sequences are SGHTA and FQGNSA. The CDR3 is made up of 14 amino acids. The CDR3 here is CASSYQTVSYEQYF. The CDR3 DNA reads TGTGCCAGCAGCTACCAGACAGTGAGCTACGAGCAGTACTTC.